This T cell receptor (beta chain) was obtained from a study of blood T cells in healthy people across ages. Unmatched junction bases numbered 9, after V lost 3 bases and J lost 5 bases. The V gene's germline CDR1 is SGHDT and CDR2 YYEEEE. The CDR3 contains 16 residues. A J-beta primer mix and a sample-barcoded 5' primer were used in a second PCR of roughly 7 to 12 cycles. TCRdb passed the 5' RACE reads through MiXCR, listing each CDR3 protein once. The sample records just under 550,000 distinct CDR3 sequences, about 24% being singletons. In addition, the sample was reused for a study of T cells of mothers and their children. That source reports: Each mother gave over 8.5 million TCR beta CDR3 reads; each child, around 2.8 million.

The J gene is TRBJ2-3, the V gene TRBV5-6, with 10 bases identical to TRBD1. The sequence was obtained from a boy younger than 18 in good health. Sample: blood. The CDR3 DNA is TGTGCCAGCAGCTCTTCCCCCGGGACAGGGGTAGATACGCAGTATTTT. Amino acids: CASSSSPGTGVDTQYF.